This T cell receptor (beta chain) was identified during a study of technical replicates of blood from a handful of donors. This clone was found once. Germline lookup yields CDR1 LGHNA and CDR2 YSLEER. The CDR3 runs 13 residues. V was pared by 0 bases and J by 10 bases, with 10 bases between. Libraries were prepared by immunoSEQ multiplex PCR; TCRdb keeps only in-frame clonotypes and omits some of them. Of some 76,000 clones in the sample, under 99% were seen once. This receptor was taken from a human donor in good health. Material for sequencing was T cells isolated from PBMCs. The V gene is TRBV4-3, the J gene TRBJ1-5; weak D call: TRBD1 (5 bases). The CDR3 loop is CASSQDVRGPQHF. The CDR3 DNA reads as TGCGCCAGCAGCCAAGATGTTAGGGGACCCCAGCATTTT.